One and the same sample provided the 27 T cell receptor beta chains below, sequenced in a study of blood T cell repertoires in COVID-19. This table comes from immunoSEQ multiplex PCR, and its TCRdb copy is limited to in-frame clones, with some not included. The repertoire holds over 200,000 clones, with approximately 84% as singletons. Sequences were obtained from PBMCs or T cells enriched from blood (not recorded which). The receptors shown here come from a man aged 55 to 70 who had recovered from COVID-19.

This rearrangement joins TRBV5-4 to TRBJ1-2, with TRBD1 matching over 9 bases. Germline V gene sequence: CDR1 SGHNT, CDR2 YYREEE (reference sequence). V lost 5 bases to trimming and J lost 3 bases; unmatched junction nucleotides: 8. The CDR3 is made up of 15 amino acids. CDR3 DNA: TGTGCCAGCAGACCTGGGACAGGGAGTGACTATGGCTACACCTTC. It yields the protein CASRPGTGSDYGYTF.

The rearrangement uses TRBV2 and TRBJ1-1, with 8 bases aligning to TRBD1. V lost 6 bases to trimming and J lost 2 bases; unmatched junction nucleotides: 8. The CDR3 sequence is 15 residues long. Germline assignment: CDR1 SNHLY and CDR2 FYNNEI. CDR3 sequence (DNA): TGTGCCAGCAGGCAGGGGGCCCAAGGAAACACTGAAGCTTTCTTT. This gives the protein CASRQGAQGNTEAFF.

A few counts support this clone. This chain links TRBV4-1 with TRBJ1-6, with D possibly matching TRBD1 (6 bases). CDR1 MGHRA and CDR2 YSYEKL come from the germline V gene. Trimming took 0 bases from V and 9 from J, leaving 12 bases between them. This CDR3 is built from 15 residues. CDR3 residues: CASSQDSGAGSPLHF. The DNA of the CDR3 is TGCGCCAGCAGCCAAGATTCAGGGGCCGGTTCACCCCTCCACTTT.

The gene calls are TRBV27 and TRBJ1-6; no clear D. Per germline, CDR1 MNHEY and CDR2 SMNVEV (reference sequence). The V end lost 2 bases, the J end lost 9 bases, and 14 bases lay between the germline ends. The CDR3 consists of 15 residues. The CDR3: CASSLGQIAISPLHF. For the CDR3, the DNA is TGTGCCAGCAGTTTAGGTCAGATCGCCATTTCACCCCTCCACTTT.

The chain recombines TRBV11-2 with TRBJ1-1; D gene ambiguous. The germline V and J ends were trimmed by 5 bases and 3 bases, with 10 bases remaining between them. Germline CDR1 and CDR2: SGHAT and FQNNGV. CDR3 length equals 13 residues. The CDR3 protein is CASSPTVDTEAFF. CDR3 in DNA: TGTGCCAGCAGCCCCACAGTGGACACTGAAGCTTTCTTT. Full variable domain (outside the CDR3, taken from reference TRBV11-2 and TRBJ1-1): EAGVAQSPRYKIIEKRQSVAFWCNPISGHATLYWYQQILGQGPKLLIQFQNNGVVDDSQLPKDRFSAERLKGVDSTLKIQPAKLEDSAVYLCASSPTVDTEAFFGQGTRLTVV.

The CDR3 sequence is CASSFGGQVDYGYTF. The CDR3 DNA sequence: TGCGCCAGCAGCTTCGGGGGGCAGGTTGACTATGGCTACACCTTC. The chain carries TRBV5-1 and TRBJ1-2, with D possibly TRBD1 on 6 matching bases. V lost 2 bases to trimming and J lost 3 bases, with 14 bases between them. The CDR3 loop spans 15 amino acids. In germline, CDR1 is SGHRS, CDR2 YFSETQ.

The V call is TRBV20-1, the J call TRBJ1-1; TRBD1 matches 7 bases. Per the germline V gene, CDR1 is DFQATT and CDR2 is SNEGSKA (reference sequence). With V trimmed by 3 bases and J by 3 bases, 10 bases remained unmatched. CDR3 length: 15 residues. Here the CDR3 DNA reads TGCAGTGCTAGTAGGTTAGGACAGGAGGACACTGAAGCTTTCTTT. As protein: CSASRLGQEDTEAFF.

The gene calls are TRBV21-1 and TRBJ1-2; the tabulated D call, TRBD1, remains unverified against the DNA. TRBV21-1 constitutes a pseudogene. The CDR3 has 18 amino acids. The CDR3 nucleotides are TGTGCCAGCAGCAAGGGGAGGGACAGGGGTTTGGACGGCTATGGCTACACCTTC. Amino acid sequence: CASSKGRDRGLDGYGYTF.

The chain uses TRBV4-2 and TRBJ2-1; 7 nucleotides align to TRBD2. CDR1 and CDR2 (germline): LGHNA, YNFKEQ. Losses at the gene ends were 1 base for V and 4 bases for J; bases not matched to a gene: 7. This CDR3 has 16 amino acids. The chain's CDR3 is CASSQGNSGVYNEQFF. The CDR3 region has the DNA TGTGCCAGCAGCCAAGGAAACAGCGGGGTTTACAATGAGCAGTTCTTC.

This chain joins TRBV5-1 and TRBJ1-2; D uncertain. CDR3 length: 14 residues. Germline lookup yields CDR1 SGHRS and CDR2 YFSETQ. V lost 0 bases and J lost 4, with 10 bases in between. The CDR3 sequence: CASSLVAATYGYTF. CDR3 DNA sequence: TGCGCCAGCAGCTTGGTGGCGGCTACCTATGGCTACACCTTC. Full variable domain (rest looked up from reference TRBV5-1 and TRBJ1-2): KAGVTQTPRYLIKTRGQQVTLSCSPISGHRSVSWYQQTPGQGLQFLFEYFSETQRNKGNFPGRFSGRQFSNSRSEMNVSTLELGDSALYLCASSLVAATYGYTFGSGTRLTVV.

The chain links TRBV11-2 to TRBJ2-1, with 9 positions matching TRBD2. This CDR3 has 16 residues. After removal of 5 bases from V and 2 bases from J, the junction contained 7 bases not matched to a gene. The germline V gene has CDR1 SGHAT and CDR2 FQNNGV. The DNA of the CDR3 is TGTGCCAGCAGCACCCGGACTAGCGAAGCCTACAATGAGCAGTTCTTC. Its protein product is CASSTRTSEAYNEQFF. The variable domain in full, with the rest retrieved from reference TRBV11-2 and TRBJ2-1, is EAGVAQSPRYKIIEKRQSVAFWCNPISGHATLYWYQQILGQGPKLLIQFQNNGVVDDSQLPKDRFSAERLKGVDSTLKIQPAKLEDSAVYLCASSTRTSEAYNEQFFGPGTRLTVL.

This clone was seen many times. The chain is built from TRBV30 and TRBJ2-1, with D unclear. The CDR3 consists of 13 residues. CDR1 is GTSNPN and CDR2 is SVGIG in the germline V gene (reference sequence). Deletions cut 3 bases from V and 3 bases from J, with 9 bases between. CDR3 nucleotide sequence: TGTGCCTGGAGCCTGACTGGCTACAATGAGCAGTTCTTC. Translating gives CAWSLTGYNEQFF.

This rearrangement joins TRBV2 to TRBJ1-5; D may be TRBD1 (6 bases). The CDR3 contains 17 residues. The germline V gene encodes CDR1 SNHLY and CDR2 FYNNEI. V lost 6 bases and J lost 0, with 18 bases in between. Here the CDR3 DNA reads TGTGCCAGCAGGCCGGACAGCGCCGTTTCTAGCAATCAGCCCCAGCATTTT. This gives the protein CASRPDSAVSSNQPQHF. Combining the CDR3 with reference TRBV2 and TRBJ1-5 gives the whole variable domain EPEVTQTPSHQVTQMGQEVILRCVPISNHLYFYWYRQILGQKVEFLVSFYNNEISEKSEIFDDQFSVERPDGSNFTLKIRSTKLEDSAMYFCASRPDSAVSSNQPQHFGDGTRLSIL.

The chain carries TRBV9 and TRBJ1-2; possible D gene TRBD1, 5 bases. CDR3 length equals 14 residues. Germline CDR1 reads SGDLS; CDR2 reads YYNGEE. Trimming shortened V by 3 bases and J by 1 base, and 10 bases separated the two germline ends. The CDR3, as DNA: TGTGCCAGCAGCGGGGGGGTAATTAACTATGGCTACACCTTC. Protein: CASSGGVINYGYTF.

This chain joins TRBV3-1 (or the pseudogene TRBV3-2) and TRBJ1-1; unclear D gene. This CDR3 comprises 12 residues. V lost 5 bases, J lost 4 bases, and 8 bases lay in between. Germline assignment: CDR1 LGHDT and CDR2 YNNKEL (reference sequence). In DNA form, the CDR3 reads TGTGCCAGCAGCATCGTCCCCACTGAAGCTTTCTTT. Translation gives CASSIVPTEAFF.

The J gene is TRBJ2-7, the V gene TRBV4-1; D is possibly TRBD2 (5 bases). The CDR3 runs to 13 residues. Germline V CDR1 and CDR2: MGHRA, YSYEKL. Trimming shortened V by 7 bases and J by 0 bases, and 10 bases separated the two germline ends. The CDR3 reads CASNLLVSYEQYF. CDR3 nucleotide sequence: TGCGCCAGCAATCTACTAGTCTCCTACGAGCAGTACTTC.

A few counts support this clone. The rearrangement links TRBV5-5 to TRBJ1-1, with D possibly TRBD1 on 6 matching bases. Per the germline V gene, CDR1 is SGHKS and CDR2 is YYEKEE (reference sequence). The CDR3 totals 15 residues. V lost 0 bases and J 11 bases, leaving 20 bases between the germline ends. Here the CDR3 DNA reads TGTGCCAGCAGCTTGGAGACAGGCCTTTATGCGTTTGCTTTCTTT. Translation: CASSLETGLYAFAFF.

The J gene is TRBJ2-3, the V gene TRBV4-2; 10 nucleotides line up with TRBD2. This CDR3 is 16 amino acids long. V was clipped by 1 base and J by 5 bases; unmatched bases: 6. Germline loops: CDR1 LGHNA, CDR2 YNFKEQ. CDR3 sequence (DNA): TGTGCCAGCAGCCAAGGCAATAGCGGGGGGATAGATACGCAGTATTTT. Protein: CASSQGNSGGIDTQYF.

The V and J genes are TRBV27 and TRBJ1-2, with 10 bases lining up with TRBD1. V was clipped by 6 bases and J by 6 bases; unmatched bases: 4. CDR3 length: 13 residues. Germline assignment: CDR1 MNHEY and CDR2 SMNVEV (reference sequence). The CDR3 bases are TGTGCCAGCAGGGGACAGGGGATTGATGGCTACACCTTC. Amino acid sequence: CASRGQGIDGYTF.

The rearrangement uses TRBV7-6 and TRBJ1-2; D call uncertain. Germline loops: CDR1 SGHVS, CDR2 FNYEAQ. This CDR3 comprises 13 residues. V was shortened by 6 bases and J by 4 bases, with 12 bases between the two germline ends. CDR3 region: CASSFAGGYGYTF. The CDR3 nucleotides read TGTGCCAGCAGTTTTGCGGGAGGCTATGGCTACACCTTC.

This clone was seen a few times. The genes are TRBV6-5 and TRBJ2-3; 8 bases fit TRBD2. Losses at the gene ends were 5 bases for V and 4 bases for J; bases not matched to a gene: 8. Germline V gene lookup returns CDR1 MNHEY and CDR2 SVGAGI. The CDR3 loop spans 15 amino acids. The CDR3 is CASSRTSSSPDTQYF. CDR3 bases: TGTGCCAGCAGTCGGACTAGCAGTTCCCCAGATACGCAGTATTTT.

V gene TRBV4-3 combines with J gene TRBJ1-4, with a weak D call TRBD1 (6 bases). V shed 0 bases and J shed 8 bases, with 19 bases lying between them. CDR3 length equals 17 residues. Germline assignment: CDR1 LGHNA and CDR2 YSLEER. The CDR3 DNA is TGCGCCAGCAGCCAAGATAGGGGGGGGTCCAGGAGAGAAAAACTGTTTTTT. Its protein product is CASSQDRGGSRREKLFF.

As concerns this clone: Other DNA sequences of this sample code for an identical CDR3. The chain is built from TRBV7-2 and TRBJ1-1; D not certain. The CDR3 totals 13 residues. V lost 1 base, J lost 1 base, and 4 bases lay in between. Germline values: CDR1 SGHTA, CDR2 FQGNSA. For the CDR3, the DNA is TGTGCCAGCAGCTTAGGGCAGAACACTGAAGCTTTCTTT. Translation: CASSLGQNTEAFF.

V and J are TRBV27 and TRBJ1-1; D remains unclear. Germline loops: CDR1 MNHEY, CDR2 SMNVEV (reference sequence). This CDR3 region has 15 residues. The V end was cut by 7 bases, the J end by 2 bases, with 17 bases between. CDR3 loop: CASIKTAGQNTEAFF. The DNA for the CDR3 is TGTGCCAGCATCAAGACTGCGGGCCAAAACACTGAAGCTTTCTTT.

V and J are TRBV18 and TRBJ1-6, with D possibly matching TRBD1 (5 bases). V lost 2 bases and J lost 2, with 13 bases in between. The germline V gene has CDR1 KGHSH and CDR2 LQKENI. The CDR3 consists of 17 residues. CDR3 sequence: CASSPSPGGAYNSPLHF. Written as DNA, the CDR3 is TGTGCCAGCTCACCATCTCCGGGGGGGGCCTATAATTCACCCCTCCACTTT.

V is TRBV24-1 and J is TRBJ2-1, with a weak D call TRBD1 (5 bases). The CDR3 length is 15 residues. V lost 4 bases and J lost 0, with 9 bases in between. CDR1 and CDR2 (germline): KGHDR, SFDVKD. The CDR3 sequence: CATSERQSSYNEQFF. Here the CDR3 DNA reads TGTGCCACCAGTGAGCGACAGAGCTCCTACAATGAGCAGTTCTTC.

The J gene is TRBJ1-2, the V gene TRBV3-1 (or the pseudogene TRBV3-2); 7 bases are shared with TRBD1. The V segment lost 4 bases and the J segment 4 bases; nucleotides outside the gene matches: 12. The CDR3 contains 16 residues. Per germline, CDR1 LGHDT and CDR2 YNNKEL (reference sequence). CDR3 in amino acids: CASSLQGGPISYGYTF. Here the CDR3 DNA reads TGTGCCAGCAGCCTCCAGGGGGGACCTATTTCCTATGGCTACACCTTC.